The rows below give T cell receptor beta chains drawn from one sample of a study of blood T cell repertoires in COVID-19. The table came from immunoSEQ multiplex PCR; TCRdb's copy has only in-frame clones and leaves some out. The sample comprises a few hundred thousand clones, 89% of which are singletons, and around a tenth rests with the top ten. Material: PBMCs or T cells enriched from blood (not recorded which). The receptors were sampled from a middle-aged woman who had recovered from COVID-19. Each CDR3 is given with its conserved first and last residue. D genes are given only for firm matches. Clone size, where shown, is once, few, many, or a class for clones that have expanded.

size	D	V	J	CDR3	DNA
.	.	TRBV4-3	TRBJ1-1	CASSQERGQYTEAFF	TGCGCCAGCAGCCAAGAAAGGGGTCAGTACACTGAAGCTTTCTTT
.	.	TRBV6-2/TRBV6-3	TRBJ2-3	CASSPFGQGSTDTQYF	TGTGCCAGCAGCCCGTTTGGCCAGGGTAGCACAGATACGCAGTATTTT
once	TRBD2	TRBV7-3	TRBJ2-1	CASSLLAGVSNDEQFF	TGTGCCAGCAGCCTTCTAGCGGGAGTCTCTAACGATGAGCAGTTCTTC
.	.	TRBV11-3	TRBJ2-4	CASSLGGQAKNIQYF	TGTGCCAGCAGCTTGGGGGGTCAAGCCAAAAACATTCAGTACTTC
.	TRBD1	TRBV6-5	TRBJ2-5	CASSKGAQETQYF	TGTGCCAGCAGTAAGGGGGCTCAAGAGACCCAGTACTTC
once	.	TRBV10-3	TRBJ2-1	CAIEQGNGYNEQFF	TGTGCCATCGAGCAGGGGAATGGCTACAATGAGCAGTTCTTC
.	.	TRBV4-2	TRBJ1-6	CASSQGLNNSPLHF	TGTGCCAGCAGCCAGGGACTCAATAATTCACCCCTCCACTTT
few	.	TRBV2	TRBJ1-2	CASSLRVYGYTF	TGTGCCAGCAGCCTCAGGGTCTATGGCTACACCTTC
.	.	TRBV19	TRBJ1-2	CASNRDTVGYTF	TGTGCCAGTAATAGGGACACTGTTGGCTACACCTTC
.	TRBD2	TRBV4-1	TRBJ2-2	CASSQLAGGQRTGELFF	TGCGCCAGCAGCCAACTAGCGGGGGGGCAACGCACCGGGGAGCTGTTTTTT
.	.	TRBV27	TRBJ2-1	CASSLRTLSYNEQFF	TGTGCCAGCAGCCTGAGGACACTCTCCTACAATGAGCAGTTCTTC
.	.	TRBV19	TRBJ1-2	CASSTQGRGAYGYTF	TGTGCCAGTAGTACCCAGGGCAGGGGCGCCTATGGCTACACCTTC
.	TRBD2	TRBV11-3	TRBJ2-7	CASSLGGLAGVSEQYF	TGTGCCAGCAGCTTGGGCGGACTAGCGGGAGTATCCGAGCAGTACTTC
.	TRBD1	TRBV29-1	TRBJ2-5	CSSRGQGQETQYF	TGCAGTTCCAGGGGGCAGGGGCAAGAGACCCAGTACTTC
.	.	TRBV28	TRBJ2-7	CASSSKPYEQYF	TGTGCCAGCAGCTCGAAGCCCTACGAGCAGTACTTC
once	.	TRBV9	TRBJ2-2	CASSVGVTSSTGELFF	TGTGCCAGCAGCGTAGGAGTGACTAGTTCCACCGGGGAGCTGTTTTTT
.	.	TRBV19	TRBJ2-3	CASSIKGAQYF	TGTGCCAGTAGTATTAAGGGGGCGCAGTATTTT
.	TRBD1	TRBV30	TRBJ1-4	CAWGPGGGNEKLFF	TGTGCCTGGGGACCAGGGGGCGGTAATGAAAAACTGTTTTTT
.	TRBD2	TRBV4-1	TRBJ2-1	CASSQVQAGGEHEQFF	TGCGCCAGCAGCCAAGTTCAGGCGGGGGGGGAGCATGAGCAGTTCTTC
once	TRBD2	TRBV7-2	TRBJ2-7	CASSLRGGWMGTSLYEQYF	TGTGCCAGCAGCTTAAGAGGGGGTTGGATGGGGACTAGCCTCTACGAGCAGTACTTC
few	TRBD1	TRBV11-3	TRBJ2-7	CASGGQGIYEQYF	TGTGCCAGCGGTGGACAGGGCATCTACGAGCAGTACTTC
once	.	TRBV27	TRBJ2-3	CASSSWGAGTDTQYF	TGTGCCAGCAGTTCCTGGGGAGCGGGCACAGATACGCAGTATTTT
once	.	TRBV29-1	TRBJ1-2	CSVGPGNDYGYTF	TGCAGCGTTGGGCCAGGGAACGACTATGGCTACACCTTC
.	.	TRBV7-9	TRBJ2-2	CASSRLGAGTGELFF	TGTGCCAGCAGCCGCTTAGGAGCCGGGACCGGGGAGCTGTTTTTT
.	.	TRBV7-2	TRBJ1-4	CASSLQAGADEKLFF	TGTGCCAGCAGCTTACAGGCAGGGGCCGATGAAAAACTGTTTTTT
few	.	TRBV4-2	TRBJ2-7	CASSQDGSQGRNEQYF	TGTGCCAGCAGCCAAGACGGCTCCCAGGGTAGGAACGAGCAGTACTTC
once	.	TRBV2	TRBJ2-1	CASSEAREPHLF	TGTGCCAGCAGTGAAGCCCGGGAGCCCCACCTCTTC
.	TRBD2	TRBV6-5	TRBJ2-1	CASSSRTSGRRNEQFF	TGTGCCAGCAGTTCAAGGACTAGCGGGAGGCGGAATGAGCAGTTCTTC
.	TRBD1	TRBV9	TRBJ2-7	CASSPRDREYEQYF	TGTGCCAGCAGCCCCCGGGACAGGGAGTACGAGCAGTACTTC
once	.	TRBV5-1	TRBJ2-5	CASSLGTANYRLGETQYF	TGCGCCAGCAGCTTGGGGACAGCTAACTACCGCCTAGGGGAGACCCAGTACTTC
.	.	TRBV28	TRBJ2-3	CASSLLSSTDTQYF	TGTGCCAGCAGTTTACTCAGTAGCACAGATACGCAGTATTTT
.	TRBD1	TRBV27	TRBJ1-5	CASSSRQGSNQPQHF	TGTGCCAGCAGTTCAAGACAGGGTAGCAATCAGCCCCAGCATTTT
.	TRBD2	TRBV7-6	TRBJ2-3	CASSFRDYTDTQYF	TGTGCCAGCAGCTTCCGGGACTACACAGATACGCAGTATTTT
few	.	TRBV6-5	TRBJ1-4	CASRPARDSREKLFF	TGTGCCAGCAGGCCGGCCCGGGACTCTCGGGAAAAACTGTTTTTT
.	TRBD1	TRBV9	TRBJ1-6	CASSVVGQGDSPLHF	TGTGCCAGCAGCGTAGTGGGACAGGGGGATTCACCCCTCCACTTT
.	.	TRBV11-3	TRBJ1-1	CASSLVSDSLAFF	TGTGCCAGCAGCTTAGTGAGTGACAGCCTGGCCTTCTTT